The rows below give T cell receptor beta chains drawn from one sample of a study of blood T cell repertoires in COVID-19. Repertoires were generated with immunoSEQ multiplex PCR, while TCRdb's copy carries only in-frame clones and drops some. This sample has 50,000 to 60,000 clones, with roughly 80% found just once. What was sequenced was peripheral blood. The source is a human donor in a cohort sampled during active or convalescent COVID-19. Each CDR3 is given with its conserved first and last residue. The D gene is left open where the match is weak. Only some rows state a clone size, as once, few, many or a class for expanded clones.

d_gene,abundance,j_gene,v_gene,len,CDR3aa,CDR3nt
-,-,TRBJ2-2,TRBV4-3,14,CASSPGEAAGELFF,TGCGCCAGCAGCCCGGGGGAGGCCGCCGGGGAGCTGTTTTTT
-,-,TRBJ1-1,TRBV2,11,CASSISAEAFF,TGTGCCAGCAGTATCTCCGCTGAAGCTTTCTTT
TRBD2,-,TRBJ2-3,TRBV19,19,CARIPGGMAGGPTTDTQYF,TGTGCCAGGATCCCCGGGGGCATGGCGGGGGGCCCCACCACAGATACGCAGTATTTT
TRBD1,-,TRBJ1-2,TRBV6-6,14,CASSYSGTGSGYTF,TGTGCCAGCAGTTACTCCGGGACAGGGAGCGGCTACACCTTC
-,-,TRBJ1-2,TRBV2,12,CASSEAGDGYTF,TGTGCCAGCAGTGAAGCGGGAGATGGCTACACCTTC
TRBD1,-,TRBJ1-5,TRBV19,14,CASKNHRGNQPQHF,TGTGCCAGTAAAAACCACAGGGGGAATCAGCCCCAGCATTTT
-,-,TRBJ1-5,TRBV2,14,CASSYRANNQPQHF,TGTGCCAGCAGTTACAGGGCAAACAATCAGCCCCAGCATTTT
TRBD2,-,TRBJ2-5,TRBV5-1,16,CASSPGGLAGRETQYF,TGCGCCAGCAGCCCGGGGGGACTAGCGGGCAGAGAGACCCAGTACTTC
-,-,TRBJ2-1,TRBV6-1,15,CASSEAALGINEQFF,TGTGCCAGCAGTGAAGCTGCTCTGGGCATTAATGAGCAGTTCTTC
-,-,TRBJ2-7,TRBV5-8,11,CASSRGYEQYF,TGTGCCAGCAGCAGGGGGTACGAGCAGTACTTC
TRBD1,-,TRBJ1-2,TRBV6-5,15,CASNTRDRGAYGYTF,TGTGCCAGCAACACCCGGGACAGGGGGGCCTATGGCTACACCTTC
-,once,TRBJ1-2,TRBV12-3/TRBV12-4,13,CASNPANPGGYTF,TGTGCCAGCAACCCCGCGAATCCGGGGGGCTACACCTTC
TRBD1,-,TRBJ2-7,TRBV9,15,CASSVGQGANYEQYF,TGTGCCAGCAGCGTAGGACAGGGGGCAAACTACGAGCAGTACTTC
-,-,TRBJ1-2,TRBV5-6,16,CASSPEPTGQKYGYTF,TGTGCCAGCAGCCCTGAACCTACAGGGCAAAAATATGGCTACACCTTC
-,-,TRBJ1-2,TRBV4-2,14,CASSQRPGDYGYTF,TGTGCCAGCAGCCAAAGGCCAGGGGACTATGGCTACACCTTC
TRBD2,-,TRBJ2-5,TRBV27,15,CASSLWAGGAETQYF,TGTGCCAGCAGTTTATGGGCGGGGGGGGCAGAGACCCAGTACTTC
TRBD2,-,TRBJ2-1,TRBV3-1/TRBV3-2,12,CASRGGYNEQFF,TGTGCCAGCCGCGGGGGGTACAATGAGCAGTTCTTC
TRBD1,-,TRBJ1-2,TRBV19,17,CASTDSGTGANDYGYTF,TGTGCCAGTACAGATTCCGGGACAGGGGCAAACGACTATGGCTACACCTTC
-,once,TRBJ1-1,TRBV7-9,12,CASSLELPEAFF,TGTGCCAGCAGCTTAGAGCTCCCTGAAGCTTTCTTT
TRBD2,-,TRBJ2-1,TRBV18,15,CASSPAGLASGEQFF,TGTGCCAGCTCACCGGCGGGACTAGCATCAGGGGAGCAGTTCTTC
TRBD1,-,TRBJ2-3,TRBV24-1,16,CATSDSPGQGTDTQYF,TGTGCCACCAGTGATTCCCCAGGACAGGGTACAGATACGCAGTATTTT
-,-,TRBJ2-1,TRBV24-1,12,CATSAGYNEQFF,TGTGCCACCAGTGCGGGGTACAATGAGCAGTTCTTC
TRBD1,-,TRBJ1-6,TRBV2,12,CASMGDRGPLHF,TGTGCCAGCATGGGAGACAGGGGGCCCCTCCACTTT
-,-,TRBJ2-7,TRBV6-5,14,CASSPGQSFYEQYF,TGTGCCAGCAGTCCTGGACAGAGTTTCTACGAGCAGTACTTC
-,once,TRBJ2-1,TRBV30,13,CAWSTQGWNEQFF,TGTGCCTGGAGTACTCAGGGATGGAATGAGCAGTTCTTC
TRBD1,-,TRBJ2-7,TRBV7-2,15,CASSSVSGQSYEQYF,TGTGCCAGCAGCTCGGTATCGGGACAGTCCTACGAGCAGTACTTC
-,-,TRBJ2-7,TRBV4-2,16,CASSQVNYPGHYEQYF,TGTGCCAGCAGCCAAGTGAATTACCCGGGACATTACGAGCAGTACTTC
-,-,TRBJ2-1,TRBV19,15,CASSMVRGRGNEQFF,TGTGCCAGTAGTATGGTCAGGGGCCGAGGCAATGAGCAGTTCTTC
TRBD2,few,TRBJ2-3,TRBV19,17,CASSSGTSGGSTDTQYF,TGTGCCAGTAGTAGCGGGACTAGCGGGGGGAGCACAGATACGCAGTATTTT
TRBD2,-,TRBJ2-7,TRBV14,17,CASRPKPVSGGYYEQYF,TGTGCCAGCAGACCGAAACCAGTTAGCGGGGGGTACTACGAGCAGTACTTC
-,-,TRBJ2-1,TRBV5-8,13,CASSLGLYNEQFF,TGTGCCAGCAGCTTGGGTCTCTACAATGAGCAGTTCTTC
-,few,TRBJ1-4,TRBV27,17,CASSLYPTGALNEKLFF,TGTGCCAGCAGTTTATACCCCACAGGAGCCCTGAATGAAAAACTGTTTTTT
-,-,TRBJ1-5,TRBV21-1,16,CASRVSTGRIYQPQHF,TGTGCCAGCAGGGTCTCCACAGGCCGGATTTATCAGCCCCAGCATTTT
-,once,TRBJ2-2,TRBV3-1/TRBV3-2,16,CASSQERTRNTGELFF,TGTGCCAGCAGCCAAGAAAGGACAAGAAACACCGGGGAGCTGTTTTTT
TRBD1,few,TRBJ2-2,TRBV5-1,13,CAIGQGNTGELFF,TGCGCCATAGGACAGGGGAACACCGGGGAGCTGTTTTTT
-,few,TRBJ1-5,TRBV19,15,CASSIVWGGGQPQHF,TGTGCCAGTAGTATAGTCTGGGGCGGGGGGCAGCCCCAGCATTTT
TRBD1,few,TRBJ1-6,TRBV7-9,14,CASSHDRAGSPLHF,TGTGCCAGCAGCCATGACAGGGCAGGCTCACCCCTCCACTTT
TRBD1,-,TRBJ1-2,TRBV11-3,16,CASSPSRRGQGHGYTF,TGTGCCAGCAGCCCCTCGAGGCGGGGACAGGGTCATGGCTACACCTTC
TRBD1,-,TRBJ2-5,TRBV7-6,16,CASSLGGAGGQETQYF,TGTGCCAGCAGCTTAGGAGGGGCAGGGGGCCAAGAGACCCAGTACTTC
TRBD1,-,TRBJ1-4,TRBV2,15,CASRSQGGEGEKLFF,TGTGCCAGCAGGTCCCAAGGGGGCGAGGGTGAAAAACTGTTTTTT
TRBD1,-,TRBJ2-7,TRBV19,14,CASSPGTGWNEQYF,TGTGCCAGTAGCCCAGGGACAGGATGGAACGAGCAGTACTTC
TRBD1,-,TRBJ2-1,TRBV19,15,CASMGTGGPYNEQFF,TGTGCCAGTATGGGGACAGGGGGTCCATACAATGAGCAGTTCTTC
TRBD1,-,TRBJ2-2,TRBV27,14,CASSFRGQAGELFF,TGTGCCAGCAGTTTCAGGGGGCAGGCCGGGGAGCTGTTTTTT
-,-,TRBJ2-5,TRBV7-9,14,CASSLDLNQETQYF,TGTGCCAGCAGCCTGGACTTAAACCAAGAGACCCAGTACTTC
-,-,TRBJ2-5,TRBV10-2,13,CASSWTPRETQYF,TGCGCCAGCAGCTGGACTCCGAGAGAGACCCAGTACTTC
-,few,TRBJ1-6,TRBV6-2/TRBV6-3,12,CASSRPSSPLHF,TGTGCCAGCAGCCGCCCCAGTTCACCCCTCCACTTT
TRBD2,-,TRBJ2-2,TRBV6-2/TRBV6-3,15,CASSYLAGVTGELFF,TGTGCCAGCAGTTACCTCGCGGGGGTGACCGGGGAGCTGTTTTTT
TRBD2,-,TRBJ2-3,TRBV19,12,CASAGGPDTQYF,TGTGCCTCAGCGGGGGGGCCAGATACGCAGTATTTT
-,-,TRBJ1-6,TRBV6-6,18,CASSQRDTSSSYNSPLHF,TGTGCCAGCAGTCAAAGGGACACATCAAGCTCCTATAATTCACCCCTCCACTTT
TRBD2,-,TRBJ2-3,TRBV3-1/TRBV3-2,16,CASRFEGSGGADTQYF,TGTGCCAGCAGATTCGAGGGTAGCGGGGGGGCCGATACGCAGTATTTT
-,-,TRBJ1-2,TRBV6-5,13,CASRSNRDYGYTF,TGTGCCAGCAGGTCTAACAGGGACTATGGCTACACCTTC
-,-,TRBJ2-7,TRBV12-3/TRBV12-4,13,CASTTPDRAEQYF,TGTGCCAGCACTACACCGGACAGAGCCGAGCAGTACTTC